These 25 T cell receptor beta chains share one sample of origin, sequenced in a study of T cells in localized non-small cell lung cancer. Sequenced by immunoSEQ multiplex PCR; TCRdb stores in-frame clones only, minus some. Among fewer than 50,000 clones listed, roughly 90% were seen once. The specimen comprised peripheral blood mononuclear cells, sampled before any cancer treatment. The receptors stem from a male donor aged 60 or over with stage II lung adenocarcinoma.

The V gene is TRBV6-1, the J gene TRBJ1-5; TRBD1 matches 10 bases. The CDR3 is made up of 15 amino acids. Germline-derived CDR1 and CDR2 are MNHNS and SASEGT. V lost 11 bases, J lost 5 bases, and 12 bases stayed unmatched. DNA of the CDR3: TGTGCCTCGACTGGCGGGACAGGGGATTATCAGCCCCAGCATTTT. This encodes CASTGGTGDYQPQHF.

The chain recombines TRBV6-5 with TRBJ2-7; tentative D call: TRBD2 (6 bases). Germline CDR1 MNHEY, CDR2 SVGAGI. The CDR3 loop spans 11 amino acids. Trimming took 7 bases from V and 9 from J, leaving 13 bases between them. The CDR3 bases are TGTGCCAGCACCGGGGGATTCGCGCAGTACTTC. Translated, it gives CASTGGFAQYF.

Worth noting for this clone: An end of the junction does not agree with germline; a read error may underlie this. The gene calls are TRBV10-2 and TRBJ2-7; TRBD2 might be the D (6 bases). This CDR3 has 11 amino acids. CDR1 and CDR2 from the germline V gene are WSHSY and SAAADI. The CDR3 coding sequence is TGTGCCACTCGGGACTTCTACGAGCAGTACTTC. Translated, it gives CATRDFYEQYF.

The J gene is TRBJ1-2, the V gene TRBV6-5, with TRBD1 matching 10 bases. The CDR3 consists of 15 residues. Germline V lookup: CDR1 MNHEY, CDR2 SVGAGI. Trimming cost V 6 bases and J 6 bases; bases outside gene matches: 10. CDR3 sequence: CASRRTGGSRDGYTF. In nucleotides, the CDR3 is TGTGCCAGCAGGCGGACAGGGGGTTCTCGGGATGGCTACACCTTC.

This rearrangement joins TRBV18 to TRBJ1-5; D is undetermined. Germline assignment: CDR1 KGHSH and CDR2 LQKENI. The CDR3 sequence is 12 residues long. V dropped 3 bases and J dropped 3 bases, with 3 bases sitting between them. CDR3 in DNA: TGTGCCAGCTCACCTCCCAATCAGCCCCAGCATTTT. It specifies CASSPPNQPQHF.

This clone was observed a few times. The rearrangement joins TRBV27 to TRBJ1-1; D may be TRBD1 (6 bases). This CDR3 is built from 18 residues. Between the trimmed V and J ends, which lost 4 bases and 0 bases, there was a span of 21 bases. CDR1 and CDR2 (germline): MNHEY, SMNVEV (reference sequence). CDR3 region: CASSYLRLDSPMNTEAFF. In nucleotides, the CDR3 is TGTGCCAGCAGTTATCTGAGATTGGACAGCCCCATGAACACTGAAGCTTTCTTT.

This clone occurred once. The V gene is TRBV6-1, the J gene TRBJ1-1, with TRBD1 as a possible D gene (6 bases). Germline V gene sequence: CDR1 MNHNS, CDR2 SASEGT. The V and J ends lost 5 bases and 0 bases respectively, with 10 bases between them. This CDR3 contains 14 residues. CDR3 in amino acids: CASSKGQLNTEAFF. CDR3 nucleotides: TGTGCCAGCAGTAAGGGACAACTGAACACTGAAGCTTTCTTT.

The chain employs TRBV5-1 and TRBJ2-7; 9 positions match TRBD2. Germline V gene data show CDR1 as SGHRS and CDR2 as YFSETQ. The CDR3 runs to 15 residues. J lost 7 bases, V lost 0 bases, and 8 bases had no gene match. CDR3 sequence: CASSLEAGGPREQYF. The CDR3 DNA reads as TGCGCCAGCAGCTTGGAGGCGGGAGGGCCAAGGGAGCAGTACTTC.

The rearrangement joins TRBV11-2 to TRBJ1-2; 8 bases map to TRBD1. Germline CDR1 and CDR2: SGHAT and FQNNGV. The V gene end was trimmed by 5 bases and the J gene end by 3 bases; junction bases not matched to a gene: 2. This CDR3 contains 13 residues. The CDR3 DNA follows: TGTGCCAGCAGCCCGACAGGGGACTATGGCTACACCTTC. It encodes CASSPTGDYGYTF.

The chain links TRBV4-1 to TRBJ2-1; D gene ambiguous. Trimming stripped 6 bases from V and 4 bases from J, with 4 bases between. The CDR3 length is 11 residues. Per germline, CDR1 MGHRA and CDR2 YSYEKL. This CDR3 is CASRAYNEQFF. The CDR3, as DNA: TGCGCCAGCAGGGCATACAATGAGCAGTTCTTC.

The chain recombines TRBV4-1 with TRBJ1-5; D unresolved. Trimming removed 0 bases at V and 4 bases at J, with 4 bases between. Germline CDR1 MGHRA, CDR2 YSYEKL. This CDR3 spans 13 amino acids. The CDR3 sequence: CASSQDLNQPQHF. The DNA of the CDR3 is TGCGCCAGCAGCCAAGATCTGAATCAGCCCCAGCATTTT.

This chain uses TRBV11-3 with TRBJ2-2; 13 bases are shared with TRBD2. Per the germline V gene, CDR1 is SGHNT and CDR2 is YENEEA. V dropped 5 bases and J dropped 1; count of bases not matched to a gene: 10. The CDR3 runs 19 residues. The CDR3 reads CASSRSGLAGTLNTGELFF. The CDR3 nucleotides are TGTGCCAGCAGCCGATCGGGACTAGCGGGGACCTTGAACACCGGGGAGCTGTTTTTT. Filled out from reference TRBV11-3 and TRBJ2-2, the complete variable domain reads EAGVVQSPRYKIIEKKQPVAFWCNPISGHNTLYWYLQNLGQGPELLIRYENEEAVDDSQLPKDRFSAERLKGVDSTLKIQPAELGDSAVYLCASSRSGLAGTLNTGELFFGEGSRLTVL.

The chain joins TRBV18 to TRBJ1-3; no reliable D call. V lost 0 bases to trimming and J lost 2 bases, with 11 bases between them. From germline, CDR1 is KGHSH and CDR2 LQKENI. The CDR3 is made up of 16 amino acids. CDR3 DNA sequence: TGTGCCAGCTCACCACCGGAAGATTTCGCTGGAAACACCATATATTTT. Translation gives CASSPPEDFAGNTIYF.

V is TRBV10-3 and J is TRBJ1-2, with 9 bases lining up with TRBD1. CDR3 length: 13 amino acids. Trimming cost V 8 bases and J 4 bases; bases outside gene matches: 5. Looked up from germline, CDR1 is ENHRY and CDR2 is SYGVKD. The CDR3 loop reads CAIVGTGPYGYTF. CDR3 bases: TGTGCCATCGTTGGGACAGGGCCCTATGGCTACACCTTC.

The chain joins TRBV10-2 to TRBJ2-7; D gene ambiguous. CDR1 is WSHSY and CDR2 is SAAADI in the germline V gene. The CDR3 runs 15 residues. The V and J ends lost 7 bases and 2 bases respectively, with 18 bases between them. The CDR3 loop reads CASKSTATLPYEQYF. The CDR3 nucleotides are TGCGCCAGCAAGTCTACGGCCACCCTGCCCTACGAGCAGTACTTC.

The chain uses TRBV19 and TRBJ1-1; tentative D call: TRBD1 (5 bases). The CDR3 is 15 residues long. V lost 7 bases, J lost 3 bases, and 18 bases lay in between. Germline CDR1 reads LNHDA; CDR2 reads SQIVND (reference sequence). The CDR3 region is CASTSLPGRDTEAFF. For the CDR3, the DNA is TGTGCCAGTACTTCCCTTCCAGGGCGGGACACTGAAGCTTTCTTT.

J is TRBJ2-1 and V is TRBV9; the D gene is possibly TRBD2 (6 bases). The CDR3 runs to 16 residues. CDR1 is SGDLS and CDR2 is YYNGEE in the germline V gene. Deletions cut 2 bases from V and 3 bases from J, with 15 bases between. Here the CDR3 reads CASSVLGGWDYNEQFF. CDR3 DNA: TGTGCCAGCAGCGTGCTGGGGGGTTGGGACTACAATGAGCAGTTCTTC.

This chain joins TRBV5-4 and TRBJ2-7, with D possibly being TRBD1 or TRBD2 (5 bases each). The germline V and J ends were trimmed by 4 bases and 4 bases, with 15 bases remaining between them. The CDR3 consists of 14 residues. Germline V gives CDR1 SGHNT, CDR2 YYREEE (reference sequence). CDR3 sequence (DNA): TGTGCCAGCAGCCCAAGTCCGGGACCGTACGAGCAGTACTTC. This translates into CASSPSPGPYEQYF.

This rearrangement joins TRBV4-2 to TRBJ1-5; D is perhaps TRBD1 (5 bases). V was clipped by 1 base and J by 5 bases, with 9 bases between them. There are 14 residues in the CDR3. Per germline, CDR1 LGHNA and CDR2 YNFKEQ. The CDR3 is CASSQGGAHQPQHF. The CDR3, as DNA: TGTGCCAGCAGCCAAGGAGGGGCCCATCAGCCCCAGCATTTT.

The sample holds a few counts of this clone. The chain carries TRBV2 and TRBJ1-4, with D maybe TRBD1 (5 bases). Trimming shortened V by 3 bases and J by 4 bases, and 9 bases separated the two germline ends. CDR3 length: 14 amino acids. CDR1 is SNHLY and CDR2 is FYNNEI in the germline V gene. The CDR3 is CASSDGRVNEKLFF. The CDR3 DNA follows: TGTGCCAGCAGTGACGGCAGGGTTAATGAAAAACTGTTTTTT.

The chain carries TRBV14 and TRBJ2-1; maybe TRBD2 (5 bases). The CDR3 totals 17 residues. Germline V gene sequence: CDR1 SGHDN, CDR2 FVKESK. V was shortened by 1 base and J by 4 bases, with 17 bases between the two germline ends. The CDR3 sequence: CASSQGWIGNLYNEQFF. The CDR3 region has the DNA TGTGCCAGCAGCCAAGGGTGGATCGGGAACCTATACAATGAGCAGTTCTTC.

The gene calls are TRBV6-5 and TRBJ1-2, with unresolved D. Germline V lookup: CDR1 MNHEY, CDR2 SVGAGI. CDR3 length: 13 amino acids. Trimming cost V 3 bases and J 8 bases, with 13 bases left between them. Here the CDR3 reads CASSYSPTQGYTF. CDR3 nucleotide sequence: TGTGCCAGCAGTTATTCACCCACCCAGGGCTACACCTTC.

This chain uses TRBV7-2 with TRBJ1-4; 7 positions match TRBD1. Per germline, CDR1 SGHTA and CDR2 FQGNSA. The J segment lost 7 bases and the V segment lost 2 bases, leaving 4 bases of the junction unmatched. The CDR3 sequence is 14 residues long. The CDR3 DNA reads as TGTGCCAGCAGCTTAAGGGGGCTGTCTGAAAAACTGTTTTTT. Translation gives CASSLRGLSEKLFF.

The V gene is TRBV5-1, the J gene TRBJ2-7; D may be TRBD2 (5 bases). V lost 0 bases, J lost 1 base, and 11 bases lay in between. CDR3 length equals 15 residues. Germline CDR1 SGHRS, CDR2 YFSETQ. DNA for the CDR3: TGCGCCAGCAGCTTGGCAGAGGGTCCGTCCTACGAGCAGTACTTC. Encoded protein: CASSLAEGPSYEQYF.

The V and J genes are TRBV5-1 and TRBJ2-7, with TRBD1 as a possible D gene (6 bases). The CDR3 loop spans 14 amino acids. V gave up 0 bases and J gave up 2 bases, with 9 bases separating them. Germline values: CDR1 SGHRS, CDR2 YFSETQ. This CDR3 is CASSLAGTPYEQYF. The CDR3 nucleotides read TGCGCCAGCAGCTTGGCTGGGACACCCTACGAGCAGTACTTC.